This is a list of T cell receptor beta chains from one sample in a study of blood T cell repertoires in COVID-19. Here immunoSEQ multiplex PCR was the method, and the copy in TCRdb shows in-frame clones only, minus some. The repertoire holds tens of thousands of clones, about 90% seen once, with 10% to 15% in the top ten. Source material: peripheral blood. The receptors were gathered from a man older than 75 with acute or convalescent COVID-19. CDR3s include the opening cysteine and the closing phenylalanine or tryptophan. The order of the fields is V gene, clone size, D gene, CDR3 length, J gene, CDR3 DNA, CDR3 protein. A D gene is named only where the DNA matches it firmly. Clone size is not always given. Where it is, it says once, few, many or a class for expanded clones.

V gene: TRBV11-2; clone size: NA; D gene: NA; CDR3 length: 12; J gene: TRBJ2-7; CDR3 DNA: TGTGCCAGCAGTAGTGGAGGGGAAAGGGAATACTTC; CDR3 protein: CASSSGGEREYF
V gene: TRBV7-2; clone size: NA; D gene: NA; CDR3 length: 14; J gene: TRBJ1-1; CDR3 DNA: TGTGCCAGCAGCTTAAGGCCTTGGGAGTCTGGGGCTTTCTTT; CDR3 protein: CASSLRPWESGAFF
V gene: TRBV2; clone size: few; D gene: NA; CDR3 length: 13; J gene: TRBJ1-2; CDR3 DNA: TGTGCCAGCAGTGTGGAACAGATTTATGGCTACACCTTC; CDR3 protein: CASSVEQIYGYTF
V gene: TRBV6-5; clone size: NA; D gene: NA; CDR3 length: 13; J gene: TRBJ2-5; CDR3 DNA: TGTGCCAGCAGTTTCACAGGGTCAGAGACCCAGTACTTC; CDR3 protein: CASSFTGSETQYF
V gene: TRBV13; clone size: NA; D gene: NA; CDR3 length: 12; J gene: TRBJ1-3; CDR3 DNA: TGTGCCAGCAGCTTAGAGGGTCGGGGCATATATTTT; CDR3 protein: CASSLEGRGIYF
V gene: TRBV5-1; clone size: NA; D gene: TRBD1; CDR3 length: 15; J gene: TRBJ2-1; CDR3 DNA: TGCGCCAGCAGCTCTCATCCGGGACAGTACAATGAGCAGTTCTTC; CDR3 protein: CASSSHPGQYNEQFF
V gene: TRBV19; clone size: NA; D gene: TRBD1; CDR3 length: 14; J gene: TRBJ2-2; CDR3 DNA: TGTGCCAGTTATGGGACAGGGACGACCGGGGAGCTGTTTTTT; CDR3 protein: CASYGTGTTGELFF
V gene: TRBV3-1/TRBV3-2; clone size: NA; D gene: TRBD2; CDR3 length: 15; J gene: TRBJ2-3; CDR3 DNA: TGTGCCAGCAGCCAAGCGGGAGGGCGCACAGATACGCAGTATTTT; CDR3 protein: CASSQAGGRTDTQYF
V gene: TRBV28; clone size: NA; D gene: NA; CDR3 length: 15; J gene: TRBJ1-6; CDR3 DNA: TGTGCCAGCAGTCCAGGACGGGGTTATAATTCACCCCTCCACTTT; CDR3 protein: CASSPGRGYNSPLHF
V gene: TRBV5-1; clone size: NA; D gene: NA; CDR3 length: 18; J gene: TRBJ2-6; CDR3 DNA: TGCGCCAGCAGCTTGGAAGGGGCGCACAGCTCTGGGGCCAACGTCCTGACTTTC; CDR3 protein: CASSLEGAHSSGANVLTF
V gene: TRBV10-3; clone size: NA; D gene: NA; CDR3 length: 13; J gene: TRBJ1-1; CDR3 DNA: TGTGCCACAAGAGGAGATTTGAACACTGAAGCTTTCTTT; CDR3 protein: CATRGDLNTEAFF
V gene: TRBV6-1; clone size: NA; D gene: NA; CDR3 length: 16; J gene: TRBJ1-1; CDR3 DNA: TGTGCCAGCAGTGAAATTGGCGTCAGGCTGAACACTGAAGCTTTCTTT; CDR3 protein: CASSEIGVRLNTEAFF
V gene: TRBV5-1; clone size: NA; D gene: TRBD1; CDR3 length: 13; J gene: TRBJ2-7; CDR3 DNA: TGCGCCAGCAGCTTACAGGGGTACTACGAGCAGTACTTC; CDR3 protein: CASSLQGYYEQYF
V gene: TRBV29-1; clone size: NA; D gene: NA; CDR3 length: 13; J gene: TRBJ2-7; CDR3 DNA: TGCAGCGCCGAGGGTACAGCACCCTACGAGCAGTACTTC; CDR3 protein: CSAEGTAPYEQYF
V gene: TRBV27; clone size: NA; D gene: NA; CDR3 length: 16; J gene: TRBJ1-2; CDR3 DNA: TGTGCCAGCCGTAAAACCGGGATCTCAGAGCGCTATGGCTACACCTTC; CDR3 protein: CASRKTGISERYGYTF
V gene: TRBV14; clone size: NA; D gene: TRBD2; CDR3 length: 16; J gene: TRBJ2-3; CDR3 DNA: TGTGCCAGCAGCCATCGGCTAGCGGCCTTCACAGATACGCAGTATTTT; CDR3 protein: CASSHRLAAFTDTQYF
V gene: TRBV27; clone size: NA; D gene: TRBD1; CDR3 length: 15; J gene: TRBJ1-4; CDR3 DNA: TGTGCCAGCAGTTGGACAGGGGGAACTAATGAAAAACTGTTTTTT; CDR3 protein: CASSWTGGTNEKLFF
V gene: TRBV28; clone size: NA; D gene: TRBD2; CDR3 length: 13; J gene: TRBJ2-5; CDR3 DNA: TGTGCCAGCAGCAGCGGGGGGGCAGAGACCCAGTACTTC; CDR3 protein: CASSSGGAETQYF
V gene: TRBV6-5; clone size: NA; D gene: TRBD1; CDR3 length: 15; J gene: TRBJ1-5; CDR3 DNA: TGTGCCAGCAGTAGATCAGGGGGCATAGGGCAGCCCCAGCATTTT; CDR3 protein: CASSRSGGIGQPQHF
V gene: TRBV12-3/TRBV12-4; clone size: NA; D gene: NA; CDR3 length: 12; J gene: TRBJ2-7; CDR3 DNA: TGTGCCAGCAGTTTAAGGTGGTCAGGGCAGTACTTC; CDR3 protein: CASSLRWSGQYF
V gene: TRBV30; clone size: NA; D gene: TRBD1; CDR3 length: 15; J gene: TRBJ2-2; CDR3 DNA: TGTGCCTGGGGACAGGGGATTCTTAACGCCGGGGAGCTGTTTTTT; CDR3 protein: CAWGQGILNAGELFF
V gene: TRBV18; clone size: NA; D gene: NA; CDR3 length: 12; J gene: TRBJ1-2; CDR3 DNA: TGTGCCAGCTCTAGTTCCAACTATGGCTACACCTTC; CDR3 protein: CASSSSNYGYTF
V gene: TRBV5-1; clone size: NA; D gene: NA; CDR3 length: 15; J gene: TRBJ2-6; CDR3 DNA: TGCGCCAGCAGCTTGGCTGTTTCTGGGGCCAACGTCCTGACTTTC; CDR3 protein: CASSLAVSGANVLTF
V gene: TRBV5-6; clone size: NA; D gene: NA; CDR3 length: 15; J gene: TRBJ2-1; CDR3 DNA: TGTGCCAGCAGCCCCCCTGGCGGGGCGTACAATGAGCAGTTCTTC; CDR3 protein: CASSPPGGAYNEQFF
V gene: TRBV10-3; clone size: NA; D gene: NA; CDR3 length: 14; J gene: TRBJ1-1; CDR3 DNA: TGTGCCATCAGTGAGTCGGGGGGAGAGACTGAAGCTTTCTTT; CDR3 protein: CAISESGGETEAFF
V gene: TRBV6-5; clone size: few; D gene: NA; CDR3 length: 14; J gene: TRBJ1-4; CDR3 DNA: TGTGCCAGCAGTTCACAGGGTGAGGTAGAAAAACTGTTTTTT; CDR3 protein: CASSSQGEVEKLFF
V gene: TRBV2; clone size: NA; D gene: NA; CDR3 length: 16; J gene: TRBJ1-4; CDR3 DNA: TGTGCCAGCAGGGACAGAAGATCTGCAACTAATGAAAAACTGTTTTTT; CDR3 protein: CASRDRRSATNEKLFF
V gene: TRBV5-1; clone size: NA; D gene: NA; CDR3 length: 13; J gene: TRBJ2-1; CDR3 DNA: TGCGCCAGCAGCTTCGTCCCGGGCAATGAGCAGTTCTTC; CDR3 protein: CASSFVPGNEQFF
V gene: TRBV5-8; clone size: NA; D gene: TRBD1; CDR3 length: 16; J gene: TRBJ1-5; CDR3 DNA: TGTGCCAGCAGCAGTGGACAGGGAGGGAGCAATCAGCCCCAGCATTTT; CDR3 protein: CASSSGQGGSNQPQHF
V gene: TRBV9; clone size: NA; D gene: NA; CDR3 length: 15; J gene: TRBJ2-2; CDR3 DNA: TGTGCCAGCAGCGAGACCACAGGGCTGGGCGGGGAGCTGTTTTTT; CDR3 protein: CASSETTGLGGELFF
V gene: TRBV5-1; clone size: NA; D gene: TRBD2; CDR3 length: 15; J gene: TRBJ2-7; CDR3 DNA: TGCGCCAGCAGCCTGACTAGCGGGGGGCAATACGAGCAGTACTTC; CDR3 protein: CASSLTSGGQYEQYF
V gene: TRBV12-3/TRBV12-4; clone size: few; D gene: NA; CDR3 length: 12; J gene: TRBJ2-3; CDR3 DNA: TGTGCCAGCAGTCGAGGCACAGATACGCAGTATTTT; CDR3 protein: CASSRGTDTQYF
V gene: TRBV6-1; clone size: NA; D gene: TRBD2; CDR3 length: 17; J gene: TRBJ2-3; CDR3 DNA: TGTGCCAGCAGTGAAGCGGCAATAGCGGGGGGGACAGATACGCAGTATTTT; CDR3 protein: CASSEAAIAGGTDTQYF
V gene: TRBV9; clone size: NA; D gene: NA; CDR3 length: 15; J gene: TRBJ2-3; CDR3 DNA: TGTGCCAGCAGCGTCACGGCAGGGCCCACAGATACGCAGTATTTT; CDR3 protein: CASSVTAGPTDTQYF
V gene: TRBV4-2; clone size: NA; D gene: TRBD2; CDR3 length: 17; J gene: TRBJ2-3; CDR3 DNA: TGTGCCAGCAGCCAAGAACCGCGCGGGGGGGGCACAGATACGCAGTATTTT; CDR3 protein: CASSQEPRGGGTDTQYF
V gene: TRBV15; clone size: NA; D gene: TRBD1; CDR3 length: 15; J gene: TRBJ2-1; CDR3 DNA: TGTGCCACCAGCAGAGATAGGACAGGGTTCTATGAGCAGTTCTTC; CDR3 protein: CATSRDRTGFYEQFF
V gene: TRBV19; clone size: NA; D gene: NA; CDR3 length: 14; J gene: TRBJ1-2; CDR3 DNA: TGTGCCAGTAGTATAGGTTCAGCGTCCTATGGCTACACCTTC; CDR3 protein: CASSIGSASYGYTF
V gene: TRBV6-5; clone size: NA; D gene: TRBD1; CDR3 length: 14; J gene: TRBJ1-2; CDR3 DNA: TGTGCCAGCAGGCGGACAGGGGGCGACTATGGCTACACCTTC; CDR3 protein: CASRRTGGDYGYTF
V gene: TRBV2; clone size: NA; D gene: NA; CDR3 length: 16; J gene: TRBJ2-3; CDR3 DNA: TGTGCCAGCCAAAGGAGGAGTGGCAGGGGAACAGATACGCAGTATTTT; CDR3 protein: CASQRRSGRGTDTQYF
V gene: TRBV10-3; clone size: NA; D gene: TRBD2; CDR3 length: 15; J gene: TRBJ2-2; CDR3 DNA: TGTGCCATCAGTGAAGCGGGGGTAGCGACCGGGGAGCTGTTTTTT; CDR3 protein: CAISEAGVATGELFF
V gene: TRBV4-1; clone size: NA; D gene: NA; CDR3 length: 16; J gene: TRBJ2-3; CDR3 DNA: NA; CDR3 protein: CASSQWQFFGTDTQYF